These 8 T cell receptor beta chains share one sample of origin, sequenced in a study of blood T cell repertoires in COVID-19. This table comes from immunoSEQ multiplex PCR, and its TCRdb copy is limited to in-frame clones, with some not included. This table holds roughly 190,000 clones, about 86% found once. Specimen: peripheral blood. All receptors come from a human donor with acute or convalescent COVID-19. The donor label of this sample is uncertain.

The V call is TRBV19, the J call TRBJ1-1, with unresolved D. The germline CDR1 and CDR2 sequences are LNHDA and SQIVND (reference sequence). Trimming pared 7 bases from V and 0 bases from J, leaving 12 bases between. The CDR3 is 14 residues long. The CDR3 nucleotides are TGTGCCAGTAACCGGGGAGGCATGAACACTGAAGCTTTCTTT. Amino acids: CASNRGGMNTEAFF.

The rearrangement joins TRBV19 to TRBJ2-2; unclear D gene. CDR1 is LNHDA and CDR2 is SQIVND in the germline V gene (reference sequence). CDR3 size: 14 residues. Trimming took off 3 bases at V and 2 bases at J, with 7 bases between the two ends. CDR3 sequence reads: CASSINFNTGELFF. CDR3 in DNA: TGTGCCAGTAGTATTAACTTTAACACCGGGGAGCTGTTTTTT.

V and J are TRBV4-1 and TRBJ1-4; 7 bases are a match to TRBD1. The junction had 6 bases not matched to a gene; V was cut back by 0 bases and J by 8 bases. Per germline, CDR1 MGHRA and CDR2 YSYEKL. The CDR3 totals 15 residues. This chain's CDR3 is CASSQDGQGEEKLFF. The CDR3 DNA reads as TGCGCCAGCAGCCAAGATGGGCAGGGGGAAGAAAAACTGTTTTTT.

The rearrangement uses TRBV27 and TRBJ2-1, with D possibly being TRBD2 (7 bases). This CDR3 has 20 residues. Trimming cost V 5 bases and J 0 bases, with 26 bases left between them. CDR1 MNHEY and CDR2 SMNVEV come from the germline V gene (reference sequence). The CDR3 bases are TGTGCCAGCAGTCCGAGGGGGGGACGGACGCTTGAAAGCTCCTACAATGAGCAGTTCTTC. This encodes CASSPRGGRTLESSYNEQFF.

This chain uses TRBV7-8 with TRBJ1-5; possibly TRBD1 for D (6 bases). The CDR3 loop spans 15 amino acids. Trimming stripped 8 bases from V and 0 bases from J, with 14 bases between. Per the germline V gene, CDR1 is SGHVS and CDR2 is FQNEAQ. CDR3 DNA: TGTGCCAGCGTTGACAGGAATTATAGCAATCAGCCCCAGCATTTT. Protein: CASVDRNYSNQPQHF. Full variable domain (missing parts from reference TRBV7-8 and TRBJ1-5): GAGVSQSPRYKVAKRGQDVALRCDPISGHVSLFWYQQALGQGPEFLTYFQNEAQLDKSGLPSDRFFAERPEGSVSTLKIQRTQQEDSAVYLCASVDRNYSNQPQHFGDGTRLSIL.

V gene TRBV6-5 combines with J gene TRBJ2-7; 10 nucleotides match TRBD2. The trim removed 6 bases at V and 6 bases at J, leaving 8 bases unmatched. CDR3 size: 14 residues. The germline V gene encodes CDR1 MNHEY and CDR2 SVGAGI. CDR3 sequence (DNA): TGTGCCAGCAGGAATAGCGGGAGGATTGTCGAGCAGTACTTC. This encodes CASRNSGRIVEQYF.

The chain combines TRBV7-3 with TRBJ2-1; 8 bases match TRBD2. V was clipped by 6 bases and J by 5 bases; unmatched bases: 9. Germline V gene sequence: CDR1 SGHTA, CDR2 FQGTGA. The CDR3 has 15 amino acids. The CDR3 DNA reads as TGTGCCAGCAGTGGCTACGGCGGGGGGAACAATGAGCAGTTCTTC. Its protein product is CASSGYGGGNNEQFF.

The chain joins TRBV18 to TRBJ2-7; 8 bases map to TRBD1. The trim removed 3 bases at V and 1 base at J, leaving 5 bases unmatched. The germline CDR1 and CDR2 sequences are KGHSH and LQKENI. This CDR3 comprises 15 residues. Here the CDR3 DNA reads TGTGCCAGCTCACCGCGGACAGGGTTGTCCTACGAGCAGTACTTC. Protein sequence: CASSPRTGLSYEQYF.